This TCR beta chain derives from a study of CD8+ T cells in alopecia areata. Extracted from the samples, RNA was reverse transcribed into cDNA to serve as the sequencing template. TCRdb's copy holds only in-frame clones and misses some; the assay was immunoSEQ multiplex PCR. Here the sample spans 89,000 or so clones, roughly 47% being singletons. Trimming stripped 7 bases from V and 5 bases from J, with 9 bases between. CDR1 and CDR2 from the germline V gene are SQVTM and ANQGSEA. The CDR3 loop spans 11 amino acids. Punch biopsies of lesional scalp, plus peripheral blood, were taken from alopecia areata patients.

The sequence was obtained from a human donor with alopecia areata. Source material: NKG2D-high CD8+ T cells sorted from blood. The rearrangement uses TRBV29-1 and TRBJ2-1; D call uncertain. The DNA of the CDR3 is TGCAGCGGGTCGATAAACAATGAGCAGTTCTTC. As protein: CSGSINNEQFF.